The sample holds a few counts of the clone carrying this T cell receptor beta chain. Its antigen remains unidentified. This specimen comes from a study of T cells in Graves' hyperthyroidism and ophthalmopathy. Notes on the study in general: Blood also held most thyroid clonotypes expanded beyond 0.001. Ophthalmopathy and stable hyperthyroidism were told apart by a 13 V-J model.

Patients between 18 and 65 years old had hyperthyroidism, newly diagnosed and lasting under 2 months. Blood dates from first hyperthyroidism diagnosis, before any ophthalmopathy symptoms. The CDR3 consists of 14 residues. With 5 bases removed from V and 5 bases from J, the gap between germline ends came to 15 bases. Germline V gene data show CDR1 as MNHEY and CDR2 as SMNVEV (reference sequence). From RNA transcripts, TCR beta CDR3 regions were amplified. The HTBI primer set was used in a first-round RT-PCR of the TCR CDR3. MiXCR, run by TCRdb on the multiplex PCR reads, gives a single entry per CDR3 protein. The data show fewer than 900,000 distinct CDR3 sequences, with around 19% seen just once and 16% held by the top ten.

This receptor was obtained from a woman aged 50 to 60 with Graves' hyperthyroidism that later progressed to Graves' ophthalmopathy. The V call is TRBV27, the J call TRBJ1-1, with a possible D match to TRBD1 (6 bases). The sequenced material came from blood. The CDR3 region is CASSPWGGITEAFF. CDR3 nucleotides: TGTGCCAGCAGTCCATGGGGGGGCATTACTGAAGCTTTCTTT.